This TCR beta chain was retrieved from a study of OX40 agonist ivuxolimab in advanced cancers. As for the study in general: Of the participants, 40% had some prior anti-PD-1, anti-PD-L1 or anti-CTLA-4 therapy, which was allowed.

The V gene's germline CDR1 is SGHAT and CDR2 FQNNGV. The length of the CDR3 is 16 residues. J lost 0 bases, V lost 0 bases, and 2 bases had no gene match. The protocol was immunoSEQ multiplex PCR, while the TCRdb copy is restricted to in-frame clones and leaves out a portion. The data contain around 95,000 clones, approximately 91% of them seen just once; the ten biggest clones take up around 0.72%. The clonotype comes from an adult with an advanced solid tumor such as melanoma, head and neck, liver or kidney cancer. The source material was CD4+ or CD8+ T cells sorted from blood, sampled in a trial of the OX40 agonist ivuxolimab. The V gene is TRBV11-2, the J gene TRBJ2-1, with 7 bases aligning to TRBD1. CDR3 sequence reads: CASSLDGTASYNEQFF. DNA of the CDR3: TGTGCCAGCAGCTTAGATGGGACAGCCTCCTACAATGAGCAGTTCTTC. The variable domain in full, completed from reference TRBV11-2 and TRBJ2-1, reads EAGVAQSPRYKIIEKRQSVAFWCNPISGHATLYWYQQILGQGPKLLIQFQNNGVVDDSQLPKDRFSAERLKGVDSTLKIQPAKLEDSAVYLCASSLDGTASYNEQFFGPGTRLTVL.